The 23 T cell receptor beta chains below come from one sample, sequenced in a study of regulatory and conventional T cells in RAG deficiency. Method: immunoSEQ multiplex PCR; TCRdb's copy keeps in-frame clones and lacks some. The sample includes roughly 30,000 clones, around nine tenths seen only once; the top ten take approximately 0.82%. Genomic DNA came from blood regulatory T cells gated CD4+ CD25-high CD127-low. These same data were also listed under a study on regulatory T cells. That source reports: Amplification used 52 TRBV primers and 13 TRBJ primers.

The specimen sequenced was Tregs sorted from blood. These receptors were collected from a human donor in good health.

This clone was recorded once. This chain links TRBV5-1 with TRBJ1-1, with no clear D. CDR3 length equals 15 residues. V gave up 1 base and J gave up 3 bases, with 13 bases separating them. The germline V gene encodes CDR1 SGHRS and CDR2 YFSETQ. CDR3 in DNA: TGCGCCAGCAGCTTGCGGCTCGGTTCTTACACTGAAGCTTTCTTT. It is translated as CASSLRLGSYTEAFF.

This rearrangement joins TRBV11-2 to TRBJ2-4; D not certain. Trimming left V 0 bases short and J 10 bases short, with 10 bases between. The CDR3 totals 13 residues. Germline V CDR1 and CDR2: SGHAT, FQNNGV. The chain's CDR3 is CASSLDPKEIQYF. The CDR3 DNA reads as TGTGCCAGCAGCTTAGACCCGAAGGAGATTCAGTACTTC. The whole variable domain, filled in from reference TRBV11-2 and TRBJ2-4, reads EAGVAQSPRYKIIEKRQSVAFWCNPISGHATLYWYQQILGQGPKLLIQFQNNGVVDDSQLPKDRFSAERLKGVDSTLKIQPAKLEDSAVYLCASSLDPKEIQYFGAGTRLSVL.

V usage is TRBV10-1 and J usage is TRBJ2-1; D may be TRBD2 (6 bases). Germline V gene data show CDR1 as WNHNN and CDR2 as SYGVQD (reference sequence). This CDR3 comprises 17 residues. The V end lost 4 bases, the J end lost 1 base, and 17 bases lay between the germline ends. CDR3: CASSGSKAGKSYNEQFF. The CDR3 nucleotides read TGCGCCAGCAGTGGATCGAAGGCGGGGAAATCCTACAATGAGCAGTTCTTC.

J is TRBJ2-7 and V is TRBV5-5; D gene ambiguous. The V end lost 0 bases, the J end lost 4 bases, and 2 bases lay between the germline ends. Germline-derived CDR1 and CDR2 are SGHKS and YYEKEE (reference sequence). The CDR3 length is 11 residues. The CDR3 is CASSLAYEQYF. The CDR3 nucleotides are TGTGCCAGCAGCTTGGCATACGAGCAGTACTTC.

The genes are TRBV19 and TRBJ2-2, with TRBD1 matching over 12 bases. This CDR3 spans 16 amino acids. Germline assignment: CDR1 LNHDA and CDR2 SQIVND (reference sequence). With 5 bases clipped from V and 5 bases from J, the junction kept 6 bases outside the gene matches. The CDR3 protein is CASSPRDRGRTGELFF. The CDR3 DNA reads TGTGCCAGTAGTCCCCGGGACAGGGGGCGGACCGGGGAGCTGTTTTTT.

This clone showed up just a few times. The chain is built from TRBV12-2 and TRBJ1-5; no DNA check was done on the table's D call, TRBD1. TRBV12-2 is recorded as a pseudogene. CDR3 length: 15 amino acids. CDR3 region: CASRLRQGVGQPQHF. CDR3 in DNA: TGTGCAAGTCGCTTACGACAGGGGGTCGGTCAGCCCCAGCATTTT.

The chain employs TRBV6-6 and TRBJ2-3; 11 bases are shared with TRBD2. Looked up from germline, CDR1 is MNHNY and CDR2 is SVGAGI (reference sequence). Unmatched junction bases numbered 3, after V lost 4 bases and J lost 3 bases. The CDR3 has 15 residues. For the CDR3, the DNA is TGTGCCAGCAGTTCCGGGACTAGCGGAACAGATACGCAGTATTTT. Translating it yields CASSSGTSGTDTQYF.

The chain uses TRBV9 and TRBJ2-5; 8 bases are a match to TRBD2. V lost 2 bases to trimming and J lost 1 base; unmatched junction nucleotides: 7. Germline-derived CDR1 and CDR2 are SGDLS and YYNGEE. This CDR3 spans 16 amino acids. The CDR3 spells CASSVLAGTFQETQYF. The CDR3 DNA reads TGTGCCAGCAGCGTTTTAGCGGGGACTTTCCAAGAGACCCAGTACTTC.

The chain uses TRBV5-5 and TRBJ1-4; the D is unclear. V lost 4 bases, J lost 4 bases, and 14 bases lay in between. CDR3 length equals 15 residues. From germline, CDR1 is SGHKS and CDR2 YYEKEE (reference sequence). The CDR3 DNA sequence: TGTGCCAGCAGCCGTGCGGACGGAGGTAATGAAAAACTGTTTTTT. Its protein product is CASSRADGGNEKLFF.

This clone was detected once. The chain has TRBV19 and TRBJ2-3; 8 bases are shared with TRBD2. This CDR3 has 13 amino acids. V lost 4 bases to trimming and J lost 5 bases; unmatched junction nucleotides: 2. Per germline, CDR1 LNHDA and CDR2 SQIVND (reference sequence). Written as DNA, the CDR3 is TGTGCCAGTAGTAGTCGGGAGGGAGATACGCAGTATTTT. Translating gives CASSSREGDTQYF.

The chain combines TRBV14 with TRBJ2-7, with D tentatively TRBD1 (5 bases). Germline V CDR1 and CDR2: SGHDN, FVKESK. CDR3 length: 14 amino acids. The V gene lost 4 bases and the J gene lost 1 base, with 11 bases spanning the gap. In nucleotides, the CDR3 is TGTGCCAGCAGCCGGAAGGGGCTATCCTACGAGCAGTACTTC. This codes for CASSRKGLSYEQYF.

This clone occurred a few times. The chain employs TRBV15 and TRBJ1-4; D ambiguous. The CDR3 contains 16 residues. Germline V CDR1 and CDR2: LNHNV, YYDKDF (reference sequence). Trimming cost V 0 bases and J 7 bases, with 15 bases left between them. The CDR3 loop is CATSRDFGYYGEKLFF. DNA for the CDR3: TGTGCCACCAGCAGAGATTTCGGGTATTATGGTGAAAAACTGTTTTTT.

This clone was found a few times. The rearrangement joins TRBV6-1 to TRBJ1-2, with 9 bases identical to TRBD1. CDR1 is MNHNS, CDR2 SASEGT, per germline. J was trimmed by 2 bases and V by 6 bases; bases with no gene match: 4. The CDR3 covers 14 residues. The chain's CDR3 is CASRGQGSNYGYTF. Here the CDR3 DNA reads TGTGCCAGCAGGGGACAGGGTTCCAACTATGGCTACACCTTC.

The genes are TRBV30 and TRBJ2-6; maybe TRBD1 (5 bases). CDR1 is GTSNPN, CDR2 SVGIG, per germline (reference sequence). V gave up 5 bases and J gave up 0 bases, with 11 bases separating them. The CDR3 is made up of 15 amino acids. The CDR3 sequence is CAWGTGFSGANVLTF. The CDR3 DNA follows: TGTGCCTGGGGAACAGGCTTCTCTGGGGCCAACGTCCTGACTTTC. The variable domain in full, with the rest retrieved from reference TRBV30 and TRBJ2-6, is SQTIHQWPATLVQPVGSPLSLECTVEGTSNPNLYWYRQAAGRGLQLLFYSVGIGQISSEVPQNLSASRPQDRQFILSSKKLLLSDSGFYLCAWGTGFSGANVLTFGAGSRLTVL.

This clone was counted a few times. The genes are TRBV10-3 and TRBJ1-6; weak D call: TRBD1 (5 bases). CDR1 and CDR2 (germline): ENHRY, SYGVKD. Trimming left V 10 bases short and J 0 bases short, with 13 bases between. The CDR3 spans 15 residues. CDR3 sequence (DNA): TGTGCCACCTACGGCCAGGGCTCCTATAATTCACCCCTCCACTTT. Its protein product is CATYGQGSYNSPLHF.

This chain links TRBV18 with TRBJ2-1, with 7 bases identical to TRBD2. CDR1 is KGHSH and CDR2 is LQKENI in the germline V gene. The length of the CDR3 is 16 residues. The J segment lost 0 bases and the V segment lost 4 bases, leaving 6 bases of the junction unmatched. CDR3 nucleotides: TGTGCCAGCTCACGGGGAGGGATTACCTCCTACAATGAGCAGTTCTTC. This gives the protein CASSRGGITSYNEQFF. Variable domain in full (rest from reference TRBV18 and TRBJ2-1): NAGVMQNPRHLVRRRGQEARLRCSPMKGHSHVYWYRQLPEEGLKFMVYLQKENIIDESGMPKERFSAEFPKEGPSILRIQQVVRGDSAAYFCASSRGGITSYNEQFFGPGTRLTVL.

This chain uses TRBV4-2 with TRBJ2-1; D may be TRBD1 (6 bases). This CDR3 is built from 14 residues. From germline, CDR1 is LGHNA and CDR2 YNFKEQ. With 8 bases removed from V and 1 base from J, the gap between germline ends came to 12 bases. The CDR3 protein is CASGRQASYNEQFF. CDR3 nucleotides: TGTGCCAGCGGAAGACAGGCATCCTACAATGAGCAGTTCTTC.

This clone is medium-sized by share. V usage is TRBV27 and J usage is TRBJ2-3, with TRBD2 identical over 7 bases. Germline values: CDR1 MNHEY, CDR2 SMNVEV (reference sequence). V dropped 4 bases and J dropped 1; count of bases not matched to a gene: 2. The CDR3 runs 14 residues. The CDR3 DNA follows: TGTGCCAGCAGTTGGGGGGGAGGCACAGATACGCAGTATTTT. As protein: CASSWGGGTDTQYF.

This chain connects TRBV4-2 to TRBJ2-1; possible D gene TRBD1, 5 bases. The germline gives CDR1 LGHNA, CDR2 YNFKEQ. CDR3 length equals 13 residues. V lost 6 bases and J 3 bases, leaving 9 bases between the germline ends. Here the CDR3 reads CASSTGYYNEQFF. CDR3 in DNA: TGTGCCAGCAGTACAGGTTACTACAATGAGCAGTTCTTC.

The genes are TRBV7-6 and TRBJ2-7; 10 bases map to TRBD1. The V segment lost 1 base and the J segment 6 bases; nucleotides outside the gene matches: 6. Germline V gives CDR1 SGHVS, CDR2 FNYEAQ. The CDR3 spans 15 residues. This CDR3 is CASSLVRQGAGEQYF. The CDR3 DNA is TGTGCCAGCAGCTTAGTCAGACAGGGGGCGGGCGAGCAGTACTTC.

The chain uses TRBV9 and TRBJ1-1, with D unresolved. The CDR3 is made up of 11 amino acids. CDR1 and CDR2 (germline): SGDLS, YYNGEE. V was trimmed by 5 bases and J by 5 bases, leaving 7 bases between them. In DNA, the CDR3 is TGTGCCAGCAGTGGCGGGACTGAAGCTTTCTTT. This encodes CASSGGTEAFF. The whole variable domain, filled in from reference TRBV9 and TRBJ1-1, reads DSGVTQTPKHLITATGQRVTLRCSPRSGDLSVYWYQQSLDQGLQFLIQYYNGEERAKGNILERFSAQQFPDLHSELNLSSLELGDSALYFCASSGGTEAFFGQGTRLTVV.

The chain has TRBV6-5 and TRBJ1-3; D is uncertain. The V and J ends lost 6 bases and 4 bases respectively, with 13 bases between them. In germline, CDR1 is MNHEY, CDR2 SVGAGI. This CDR3 contains 14 residues. CDR3 sequence: CASRAVGWGNTIYF. For the CDR3, the DNA is TGTGCCAGCAGAGCGGTCGGGTGGGGAAACACCATATATTTT.

The V call is TRBV25-1, the J call TRBJ1-6; tentatively, D is TRBD1 (6 bases). This CDR3 has 13 residues. V gave up 9 bases and J gave up 5 bases, with 11 bases separating them. Germline values: CDR1 MGHDK, CDR2 SYGVNS. This CDR3 is CASNRVDNSPLHF. The CDR3 bases are TGTGCCAGTAACAGGGTCGATAATTCACCCCTCCACTTT.